The 2 T cell receptor beta chains reported below all come from one sample, sequenced in a study of esophageal squamous cell carcinoma under preoperative chemotherapy. From the PCR reads, TCRdb called clonotypes with MiXCR, one entry per CDR3 protein. The data hold about 18,000 distinct CDR3 sequences, with around 42% observed a single time. The sample's time point: after preoperative PTX-NDP chemotherapy. The sample was gathered from a patient given preoperative chemotherapy. Receptors originate from a human donor with esophageal squamous cell carcinoma. The donor label of this sample is uncertain.

This clonotype was seen many times. The chain has TRBV7-3 and TRBJ2-3; 8 nucleotides agree with TRBD1. The CDR3 loop spans 16 amino acids. The germline CDR1 and CDR2 sequences are SGHTA and FQGTGA. The trim removed 0 bases at V and 4 bases at J, leaving 6 bases unmatched. DNA for the CDR3: TGTGCCAGCAGCTTAACGTTCGACAGGGGCGCAGATACGCAGTATTTT. Protein: CASSLTFDRGADTQYF.

This clonotype was detected ten times or more. The genes are TRBV6-5 and TRBJ2-2, with D unclear. The CDR3 is 15 residues long. The germline V gene has CDR1 MNHEY and CDR2 SVGAGI. The V end lost 6 bases, the J end lost 0 bases, and 11 bases lay between the germline ends. CDR3 sequence reads: CASSYKGPNTGELFF. CDR3 nucleotides: TGTGCCAGCAGCTACAAAGGACCGAACACCGGGGAGCTGTTTTTT.